This passage covers 4 T cell receptor beta chains from one sample sequenced in a study of T-cell reconstitution after alpha-beta-depleted transplantation in children. Unique molecular identifiers were incorporated during preparation of the TCRbeta library. Using its own MiXCR run on the PCR reads, TCRdb lists one record per CDR3 protein. The data show some 200,000 distinct CDR3 sequences, roughly 15% seen once. Sample: PBMCs from the stem cell graft donor, taken from the stem cell graft. The receptors come from a human donor who donated a stem cell graft to a child with acute lymphoblastic leukemia.

This clonotype was counted many times. The rearrangement joins TRBV20-1 to TRBJ1-4; the D is unclear. CDR1 is DFQATT and CDR2 is SNEGSKA in the germline V gene (reference sequence). This CDR3 region has 16 residues. With 0 bases removed from V and 0 bases from J, the gap between germline ends came to 11 bases. This CDR3 reads CSARDREKATNEKLFF. CDR3 coding DNA: TGCAGTGCTAGAGACCGGGAGAAGGCAACTAATGAAAAACTGTTTTTT.

This clonotype was seen repeatedly, ten times or more. V and J are TRBV5-1 and TRBJ2-6; D gene unclear. The CDR3 has 15 residues. V lost 1 base and J 0 bases, leaving 5 bases between the germline ends. Looked up from germline, CDR1 is SGHRS and CDR2 is YFSETQ. CDR3 sequence: CASSLTDSGANVLTF. The CDR3 DNA sequence: TGCGCCAGCAGCTTGACGGACTCTGGGGCCAACGTCCTGACTTTC.

To note about this clonotype: A read error may explain this, as a much larger clone is one base away. The chain joins TRBV20-1 to TRBJ1-2; D call uncertain. The CDR3 loop spans 13 amino acids. Trimming took 0 bases from V and 6 from J, leaving 11 bases between them. CDR1 and CDR2 (germline): DFQATT, SNEGSKA (reference sequence). The CDR3 DNA sequence: TGCAGTGCTAGAGATCAACGGTTGGATGGCTACACCTTC. This encodes CSARDQRLDGYTF.

The gene calls are TRBV5-4 and TRBJ2-5; D is uncertain. This CDR3 comprises 13 residues. The V and J ends lost 0 bases and 2 bases respectively, with 5 bases between them. The V gene's germline CDR1 is SGHNT and CDR2 YYREEE (reference sequence). The CDR3 here is CASSLDKQETQYF. The DNA of the CDR3 is TGTGCCAGCAGCTTGGATAAACAAGAGACCCAGTACTTC.